The sequence of this T cell receptor (beta chain) was determined in a study of T-cell reconstitution after alpha-beta-depleted transplantation in children. The CDR3 has 14 amino acids. The germline gives CDR1 MNHEY, CDR2 SVGAGI. The ends were cut back, 4 bases at V and 4 bases at J, with 11 bases in the middle. As it was prepared, the TCRbeta library received unique molecular identifiers. TCRdb re-analysed the PCR reads in MiXCR, keeping a single row per CDR3 protein. The table shows around 580,000 distinct CDR3 sequences, with more than 20% occurring only once. This clonotype was recorded a few times.

Specimen: PBMCs, mostly from graft donor cells, collected 360 days after TCRalphabeta/CD19-depleted stem cell transplant. V and J are TRBV6-5 and TRBJ1-5; D call uncertain. This TCR was sampled from a boy under three years old who had a stem cell transplant for acute myeloid leukemia, so the T cells may come from the graft donor. The CDR3 loop is CASSSISENQPQHF. The CDR3 DNA reads TGTGCCAGCAGTTCCATCAGTGAGAATCAGCCCCAGCATTTT.